These T cell receptor beta chains were read from a single sample in a study of T cell responses to AZD1222 COVID-19 vaccine. Generated by immunoSEQ multiplex PCR, the TCRdb table keeps only in-frame clones and is missing some. The table records about 120,000 clones, 90% of them present only once. This material consisted of peripheral blood, taken on day 0 of MenACWY control vaccination. These receptors were obtained from an adult in good health. CDR3s include the opening cysteine and the closing phenylalanine or tryptophan. D genes are given only for firm matches. Clone size appears in some rows only: once, few, many, or a class for an expanded clone.

d_gene	len	v_gene	j_gene	abundance	CDR3nt	CDR3aa
TRBD2	16	TRBV10-1	TRBJ2-1	-	TGCGCCAGCAGTGATGGCCTAGCGGGAGGGCCGTCTGAGCAGTTCTTC	CASSDGLAGGPSEQFF
-	14	TRBV15	TRBJ1-2	few	TGTGCCACCAGCAGAGATAACCAAGCCTATGGCTACACCTTC	CATSRDNQAYGYTF
-	11	TRBV12-3/TRBV12-4	TRBJ2-2	-	TGTGCCAGCAGTTTAGGTTGGGAGCTGTTTTTT	CASSLGWELFF
-	15	TRBV10-3	TRBJ2-1	-	TGTGCCATCAGTGAATCCAAAAGCTCCTACAATGAGCAGTTCTTC	CAISESKSSYNEQFF
-	14	TRBV18	TRBJ2-3	-	TGTGCCAGCTCACCACAAGCTATCACAGATACGCAGTATTTT	CASSPQAITDTQYF
TRBD2	14	TRBV15	TRBJ2-7	once	TGTGCCACCAGCGAGACTAGCGGGAGTTACGAGCAGTACTTC	CATSETSGSYEQYF
TRBD2	17	TRBV19	TRBJ2-1	-	TGTGCCAGTAGTATAGAACCGGGACTAGCGCCTTACAATGAGCAGTTCTTC	CASSIEPGLAPYNEQFF
-	16	TRBV3-1/TRBV3-2	TRBJ2-6	few	TGTGCCAGCAGCCCCAGGGGAGGGTCTGGGGCCAACGTCCTGACTTTC	CASSPRGGSGANVLTF
TRBD1	13	TRBV5-1	TRBJ1-6	-	TGCGCCAGCAGCTTGGGGACAGGGTATCCCCTCCACTTT	CASSLGTGYPLHF
-	15	TRBV4-3	TRBJ1-1	-	TGCGCCAGCAGCCAAGAGTTTTCGCGGGGCACTGAAGCTTTCTTT	CASSQEFSRGTEAFF
-	14	TRBV5-1	TRBJ1-1	-	TGCGCCAGCAGCTTTTCGATGATGAACACTGAAGCTTTCTTT	CASSFSMMNTEAFF
-	12	TRBV6-2/TRBV6-3	TRBJ1-2	-	TGTGCCAGCAGTTTTACGGTACATCGCTACACCTTC	CASSFTVHRYTF
TRBD1	14	TRBV6-2/TRBV6-3	TRBJ1-5	once	TGTGCCAGCAGCCAGACAGGGAGCAATCAGCCCCAGCATTTT	CASSQTGSNQPQHF
-	15	TRBV6-5	TRBJ1-2	-	TGTGCCAGCAGTTACTCGACATCCCTGGGCTATGGCTACACCTTC	CASSYSTSLGYGYTF
-	14	TRBV6-1	TRBJ2-1	-	TGTGCCAGCAGTGAGGGAGGCACGGTCAATGAGCAGTTCTTC	CASSEGGTVNEQFF
TRBD2	17	TRBV18	TRBJ2-3	-	TGTGCCAGCTCACCACCTGCTAGCGGGAGAGCTACAGATACGCAGTATTTT	CASSPPASGRATDTQYF
TRBD1	14	TRBV19	TRBJ1-2	-	TGTGCCACCCAGAGACAGGGGCTTAACTATGGCTACACCTTC	CATQRQGLNYGYTF
-	15	TRBV9	TRBJ1-1	-	TGTGCCAGCAGCGGAAAAGGAGCGATGAACACTGAAGCTTTCTTT	CASSGKGAMNTEAFF
-	16	TRBV9	TRBJ2-3	-	TGTGCCAGCAGCGTAGGGGACTTACCACGCACAGATACGCAGTATTTT	CASSVGDLPRTDTQYF
-	15	TRBV25-1	TRBJ2-1	-	TGTGCCAGCAGGGGCAGCTGGAGCTCCTACAATGAGCAGTTCTTC	CASRGSWSSYNEQFF
-	13	TRBV9	TRBJ1-2	-	TGTGCCAGCAGCGTAGTGGAGAACTATGGCTACACCTTC	CASSVVENYGYTF
-	14	TRBV5-6	TRBJ2-5	-	TGTGCCAGCAGCTCCGGGACGGCCCAAGAGACCCAGTACTTC	CASSSGTAQETQYF
TRBD1	16	TRBV27	TRBJ2-5	-	TGTGCCAGCAGGCCCAGGGGGCCCGTGTTCCAAGAGACCCAGTACTTC	CASRPRGPVFQETQYF
-	15	TRBV18	TRBJ2-5	-	TGTGCCAGCTCAGCTAGCCCGGGGAATCAAGAGACCCAGTACTTC	CASSASPGNQETQYF
-	12	TRBV28	TRBJ1-3	-	TGTGCCAGCAGTTTTTTAGGAAACACCATATATTTT	CASSFLGNTIYF
TRBD2	16	TRBV15	TRBJ2-7	once	TGTGCCACCAGCAGAGATCGACTAGCGGGAGTCTACGAGCAGTACTTC	CATSRDRLAGVYEQYF
-	14	TRBV2	TRBJ2-7	-	TGTGCCAGCAGTGAAGGGAACAGGGTCCACGAGCAGTACTTC	CASSEGNRVHEQYF
-	16	TRBV18	TRBJ2-1	-	TGTGCCAGCTCACTACACTCCAGGGACTTCCTAATGGAGCAGTTCTTC	CASSLHSRDFLMEQFF
-	12	TRBV5-1	TRBJ1-6	-	TGCGCCAGCAGCTTGGACGGGTTCACCCTCCACTTT	CASSLDGFTLHF
-	15	TRBV7-9	TRBJ1-1	few	TGTGCCAGCAGCTTAGTTCCAGGGCTTAGCACTGAAGCTTTCTTT	CASSLVPGLSTEAFF
-	13	TRBV11-2	TRBJ2-1	-	TGTGCCAGCACCCACTCCCCCGACAATGAGCAGTTCTTC	CASTHSPDNEQFF
-	13	TRBV5-1	TRBJ2-7	few	TGCGCCAGCAGCTTGGCCGTGGGCTACGAGCAGTACTTC	CASSLAVGYEQYF
TRBD2	14	TRBV7-6	TRBJ2-5	-	TGTGCCAGCAGCCTTGGACTAGCTTTAGAGACCCAGTACTTC	CASSLGLALETQYF
TRBD1	15	TRBV7-2	TRBJ2-3	-	TGTGCCAGCAGCCCGGGACAGACTCGCACAGATACGCAGTATTTT	CASSPGQTRTDTQYF
-	12	TRBV5-6	TRBJ2-3	-	TGTGCCAGCAGCTTTTCCCCAGATACGCAGTATTTT	CASSFSPDTQYF
TRBD1	17	TRBV6-2/TRBV6-3	TRBJ1-1	-	TGTGCCAGCAGTTCAAAACAGGGGGCAGGGATGAACACTGAAGCTTTCTTT	CASSSKQGAGMNTEAFF
-	13	TRBV5-1	TRBJ1-6	-	TGCGCCAGCAGCTTGGAGGAGGACTCACCCCTCCACTTT	CASSLEEDSPLHF
-	15	TRBV7-2	TRBJ1-2	-	TGTGCCAGCAGCTTATCAGCGGGCCAGGGGTATGGCTACACCTTC	CASSLSAGQGYGYTF
-	14	TRBV19	TRBJ2-1	-	TGTGCCAGTAGTATTAACCTCGGCTCCCATGAGCAGTTCTTC	CASSINLGSHEQFF
-	14	TRBV24-1	TRBJ2-1	-	TGTGCCACCAGTGATTTTAGGGGGGACAATGAGCAGTTCTTC	CATSDFRGDNEQFF
TRBD1	17	TRBV19	TRBJ1-5	-	TGTGCCAGTAGTCCCCCCGCGACAGGGGGCGCGTCTCAGCCCCAGCATTTT	CASSPPATGGASQPQHF